Presented here are 13 T cell receptor beta chains from one specimen sequenced in a study of T cells in women clearing cervical HPV infection. TCRdb keeps only in-frame clones here, not all; method: immunoSEQ multiplex PCR. The sample table sets out about 18,000 clones. The specimen sequenced was blood buffy coat. These receptors were obtained from a woman aged 18-69 years with a cervical HPV16 infection that either progressed to CIN3+ or cleared (not recorded which).

With respect to this clone: The read is 3 residues too short to cover the CDR3 end, so that end is filled in from the germline J gene. The chain is built from TRBV5-1 and TRBJ2-6; no reliable D call. Looked up from germline, CDR1 is SGHRS and CDR2 is YFSETQ. This CDR3 is built from 18 residues. Trimming shortened V by 0 bases and J by 0 bases, and 13 bases separated the two germline ends. The CDR3 loop is CASSLAVPPGSGANVLTF. CDR3 DNA, as far as it was read: TGCGCCAGCAGCTTGGCTGTACCCCCGGGCTCTGGGGCCAACGTC.

In regard to this clone: The read gets to within 3 residues of the CDR3 end, and the germline J gene fills in the rest. The chain couples TRBV18 to TRBJ1-2, with a possible D match to TRBD1 (5 bases). CDR3 length: 18 amino acids. Per the germline V gene, CDR1 is KGHSH and CDR2 is LQKENI. The covered CDR3 bases are TGTGCCAGCTCACCCTTTCATAGCGGGGCGAGCTCCTACAATGAC. This sequence encodes CASSPFHSGASSYND. The CDR3 in its entirety is CASSPFHSGASSYNDYTF. The entire variable domain, with the rest obtained from reference TRBV18 and TRBJ1-2, is as follows: NAGVMQNPRHLVRRRGQEARLRCSPMKGHSHVYWYRQLPEEGLKFMVYLQKENIIDESGMPKERFSAEFPKEGPSILRIQQVVRGDSAAYFCASSPFHSGASSYNDYTFGSGTRLTVV.

The CDR3 region is CASSLGTGLRNQPQHF. The CDR3 DNA, read in part, is TGCGCCAGCAGCTTGGGGACAGGGCTTCGCAATCAGCCC. The rearrangement uses TRBV5-1 and TRBJ1-5, with 8 bases identical to TRBD1. The read halts 3 residues ahead of the CDR3 end, with the missing end drawn from the germline J gene. The CDR3 totals 16 residues. Germline CDR1 and CDR2: SGHRS and YFSETQ. The J segment lost 2 bases and the V segment lost 0 bases, leaving 4 bases of the junction unmatched.

The CDR3 here is CASSPAHYGGAGELFF. The DNA read from the CDR3 is TGTGCCAGTAGTCCAGCGCACTACGGGGGAGCCGGGGAG. V is TRBV19 and J is TRBJ2-2, with D tentatively TRBD2 (6 bases). The read ends 3 residues early relative to the CDR3; the germline J gene fills the gap. Trimming removed 5 bases from V and 6 bases from J, with 19 bases in between. The CDR3 consists of 16 residues. Germline V CDR1 and CDR2: LNHDA, SQIVND (reference sequence).

The DNA read from the CDR3 is TGTGCCAGCACCTCAGGTCTAGCGGGGAATAATGTTCCCAATGAG. It codes for CASTSGLAGNNVPNE. The complete CDR3 sequence is CASTSGLAGNNVPNEQFF. This rearrangement joins TRBV28 to TRBJ2-1; the match to TRBD2 covers 9 bases. Coverage ceases 3 residues before the CDR3 finishes, and the germline J gene fills in the end. The J segment lost 6 bases and the V segment lost 7 bases, leaving 19 bases of the junction unmatched. This CDR3 has 18 amino acids. Germline lookup yields CDR1 MDHEN and CDR2 SYDVKM.

Remarks on this clone: The read stops 3 residues short of the end of the CDR3; the missing end is completed from the germline J gene. This chain links TRBV7-8 with TRBJ2-1; TRBD2 might be the D (6 bases). CDR1 SGHVS and CDR2 FQNEAQ come from the germline V gene. The CDR3 has 14 amino acids. Deletions cut 0 bases from V and 7 bases from J, with 10 bases between. The CDR3 spells CASSLASAGNEQFF. CDR3 bases read: TGTGCCAGCAGCTTAGCGTCCGCGGGGAATGAG. Using reference TRBV7-8 and TRBJ2-1 for the parts outside the CDR3, the full variable domain is GAGVSQSPRYKVAKRGQDVALRCDPISGHVSLFWYQQALGQGPEFLTYFQNEAQLDKSGLPSDRFFAERPEGSVSTLKIQRTQQEDSAVYLCASSLASAGNEQFFGPGTRLTVL.

A remark on this clone: With the read ending 3 residues before the CDR3 end, the germline J gene is used to fill in that end. The chain employs TRBV5-1 and TRBJ2-5; 11 positions agree with TRBD1. This CDR3 is 16 amino acids long. V was pared by 3 bases and J by 5 bases, with 9 bases of the junction left unmatched. Per germline, CDR1 SGHRS and CDR2 YFSETQ. This CDR3 is CASSWSGQGAGETQYF. CDR3 DNA, as far as it was read: TGCGCCAGCAGCTGGAGCGGACAGGGGGCAGGGGAGACC.

As to this clone: The read falls 3 residues short of the CDR3 end, and the missing part is taken from the germline J gene. The rearrangement joins TRBV30 to TRBJ2-6; D gene ambiguous. The CDR3 is 14 residues long. With 6 bases removed from V and 4 bases from J, the gap between germline ends came to 13 bases. In germline, CDR1 is GTSNPN, CDR2 SVGIG (reference sequence). The CDR3 is CACPSGSGANVLTF. The CDR3 bases that were read are TGTGCCTGTCCCTCCGGTTCGGGGGCCAACGTC. The entire variable domain, with the rest obtained from reference TRBV30 and TRBJ2-6, is as follows: SQTIHQWPATLVQPVGSPLSLECTVEGTSNPNLYWYRQAAGRGLQLLFYSVGIGQISSEVPQNLSASRPQDRQFILSSKKLLLSDSGFYLCACPSGSGANVLTFGAGSRLTVL.

Worth noting for this clone: The CDR3 end falls 3 residues outside the read, so it is completed with the germline J gene. This chain links TRBV7-2 with TRBJ1-2; weak D call: TRBD1 (6 bases). Germline assignment: CDR1 SGHTA and CDR2 FQGNSA. The CDR3 contains 12 residues. CDR3 sequence: CASSPLRGGYTF. The sequenced part of the CDR3 DNA is TGTGCCAGCAGCCCGCTAAGGGGGGGC.

On this clone itself: Sequencing ends 3 residues short of the CDR3 end; the germline J gene provides the rest. This chain joins TRBV20-1 and TRBJ2-7; D might be TRBD2 (6 bases). There are 13 residues in the CDR3. Germline V gene sequence: CDR1 DFQATT, CDR2 SNEGSKA (reference sequence). With 6 bases removed from V and 1 base from J, the gap between germline ends came to 13 bases. CDR3 DNA (partial): TGCAGTGCGCCGTCGGAGGGTTCCTACGAG. It translates to CSAPSEGSYE. The full CDR3 protein is CSAPSEGSYEQYF.

As to this clone: The read stops 3 residues short of the end of the CDR3; the missing end is completed from the germline J gene. This chain uses TRBV18 with TRBJ1-1; 7 bases match TRBD1. Germline CDR1 and CDR2: KGHSH and LQKENI. V trimming: 3 bases; J trimming: 1 base; junction bases outside the gene matches: 8. CDR3 length: 16 residues. The sequenced part of the CDR3 DNA is TGTGCCAGCTCACCGTCAGACTGGACAGGGAACACTGAA. It encodes CASSPSDWTGNTE. The whole CDR3 protein is CASSPSDWTGNTEAFF.

With regard to this clone: The CDR3 end is not reached by the read, which stops 3 residues before it; the germline J gene fills it in. This chain uses TRBV5-1 with TRBJ2-5; D possibly corresponds to TRBD2 (6 bases). V lost 4 bases and J lost 4, with 11 bases in between. CDR3 length equals 13 residues. Germline V gives CDR1 SGHRS, CDR2 YFSETQ. The CDR3 is CASSVGTAETQYF. The CDR3 bases that were read are TGCGCCAGCAGCGTCGGGACTGCAGAGACC. The full variable domain, in which reference TRBV5-1 and TRBJ2-5 provide the parts outside the CDR3, is KAGVTQTPRYLIKTRGQQVTLSCSPISGHRSVSWYQQTPGQGLQFLFEYFSETQRNKGNFPGRFSGRQFSNSRSEMNVSTLELGDSALYLCASSVGTAETQYFGPGTRLLVL.

Remarks on this clone: Read coverage stops 3 residues before the CDR3 terminus; the germline J gene supplies the remainder. V gene TRBV5-1 combines with J gene TRBJ2-1, with 7 positions matching TRBD2. J was trimmed by 9 bases and V by 1 base; bases with no gene match: 22. The CDR3 has 19 residues. The germline gives CDR1 SGHRS, CDR2 YFSETQ. CDR3: CASSLRPAGVHRFVGEQFF. The sequenced part of the CDR3 DNA is TGCGCCAGCAGCTTGCGACCTGCGGGAGTTCATAGGTTCGTGGGTGAG.